This T cell receptor beta chain appears in the sequencing data of a study of cytomegalovirus exposure and HLA in healthy donors. From germline, CDR1 is SNHLY and CDR2 FYNNEI. This CDR3 region has 17 residues. Trimming cost V 7 bases and J 2 bases; bases outside gene matches: 10. Primers for the PCR totalled 60 Vbeta and 13 Jbeta. Assay used: immunoSEQ multiplex PCR; TCRdb lists only in-frame clones, some missing. The data show roughly 240,000 clones, around four fifths seen once. The receptor was derived from a boy younger than 18 in good health and CMV-seronegative. The V gene is TRBV2, the J gene TRBJ2-3, with 12 nucleotides matching TRBD1. The sequencing sample was made of PBMCs. The CDR3 nucleotides read TGTGCCAGCATAAAGGGACAGGGGGCGTTTTACACAGATACGCAGTATTTT. This translates into CASIKGQGAFYTDTQYF.